The clone carrying this TCR beta chain was picked up many times. Its matching antigen is unknown. The data were obtained in a study of identical twins. Study-level findings and limits: Monozygotic twins shared more out-of-frame TCR alpha than recombination models predicted.

Each CDR3 protein gets one entry after TCRdb re-called the 5' RACE reads with MiXCR. The profile shows approximately 210,000 distinct CDR3 sequences, over 5% of them singletons. With 6 bases removed from V and 2 bases from J, the gap between germline ends came to 15 bases. This CDR3 has 14 residues. The V gene's germline CDR1 is DFQATT and CDR2 SNEGSKA (reference sequence). The same data also went into a second study, on T cells expressing NK-cell markers.

This clonotype was sampled from a woman younger than 30 in good health. Sequencing input: CD8+ T cells sorted from blood. The chain has TRBV20-1 and TRBJ2-3; a possible D gene is TRBD2 (5 bases). In nucleotides, the CDR3 is TGCAGTGCCACGCCGGGCGGGCACACAGATACGCAGTATTTT. Its translation: CSATPGGHTDTQYF.